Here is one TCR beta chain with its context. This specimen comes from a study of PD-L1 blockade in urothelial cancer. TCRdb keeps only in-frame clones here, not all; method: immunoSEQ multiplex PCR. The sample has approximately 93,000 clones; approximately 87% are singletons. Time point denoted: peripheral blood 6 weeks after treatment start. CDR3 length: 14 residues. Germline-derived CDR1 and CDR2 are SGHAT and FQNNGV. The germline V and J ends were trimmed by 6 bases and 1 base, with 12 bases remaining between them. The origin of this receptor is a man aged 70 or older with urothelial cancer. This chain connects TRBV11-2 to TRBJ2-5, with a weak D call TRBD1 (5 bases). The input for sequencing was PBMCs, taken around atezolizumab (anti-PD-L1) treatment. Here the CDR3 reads CASSLMTVQETQYF. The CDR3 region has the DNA TGTGCCAGCAGTTTGATGACAGTCCAAGAGACCCAGTACTTC.